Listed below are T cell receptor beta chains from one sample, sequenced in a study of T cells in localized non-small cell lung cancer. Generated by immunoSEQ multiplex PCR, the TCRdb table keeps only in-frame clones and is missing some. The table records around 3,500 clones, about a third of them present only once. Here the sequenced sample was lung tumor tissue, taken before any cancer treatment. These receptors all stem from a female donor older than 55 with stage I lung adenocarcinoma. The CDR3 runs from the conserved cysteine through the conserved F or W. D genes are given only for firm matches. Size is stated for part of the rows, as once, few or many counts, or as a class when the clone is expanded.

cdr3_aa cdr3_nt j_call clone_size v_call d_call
CASSRQGVGQPQHF TGCGCCAGCAGCCGACAGGGAGTAGGTCAGCCCCAGCATTTT TRBJ1-5 once TRBV4-1 TRBD1
CASSPRQGAGGANVLTF TGTGCCAGCAGCCCGCGACAGGGGGCAGGAGGGGCCAACGTCCTGACTTTC TRBJ2-6 . TRBV6-8 TRBD1
CAWSAGLAGTDTQYF TGTGCCTGGAGTGCGGGACTAGCTGGGACAGATACGCAGTATTTT TRBJ2-3 few TRBV30 TRBD2
CAISLEGLGNTIYF TGTGCCATCAGTTTAGAGGGGCTTGGAAACACCATATATTTT TRBJ1-3 few TRBV10-3 .
CASSIPAGANYNSPLHF TGTGCCAGTAGTATTCCGGCAGGGGCGAATTATAATTCACCCCTCCACTTT TRBJ1-6 . TRBV19 .
CASIMNGAGQGNTEAFF TGTGCCAGCATTATGAACGGGGCAGGGCAGGGGAACACTGAAGCTTTCTTT TRBJ1-1 . TRBV6-8 .
CASIQGSGNTIYF TGTGCCAGCATCCAGGGGTCTGGAAACACCATATATTTT TRBJ1-3 few TRBV6-8 .
CASKEGPASYEQYF TGTGCCAGCAAGGAAGGACCGGCCTCCTACGAGCAGTACTTC TRBJ2-7 . TRBV28 .
CAWRVARRETQYF TGTGCCTGGAGAGTGGCCCGGCGGGAGACCCAGTACTTC TRBJ2-5 few TRBV30 .
CATSRYRGQSNQPQHF TGTGCCACCAGCAGATACAGGGGGCAGAGCAATCAGCCCCAGCATTTT TRBJ1-5 . TRBV15 TRBD1
CASKGQNYNSPLHF TGCGCCAGCAAGGGACAAAACTATAATTCACCCCTCCACTTT TRBJ1-6 . TRBV5-1 .
CSVEGQGIGGYTF TGCAGCGTTGAAGGACAGGGGATTGGGGGCTACACCTTC TRBJ1-2 few TRBV29-1 TRBD1
CASSQSPDRVVGELFF TGCGCCAGCAGTCAATCCCCAGACAGGGTCGTTGGGGAGCTGTTTTTT TRBJ2-2 . TRBV23-1 TRBD1
CSAHGEKSGYSNQPQHF TGCAGCGCCCACGGGGAGAAGAGTGGCTATAGCAATCAGCCCCAGCATTTT TRBJ1-5 . TRBV29-1 .
CASRPGGPSQETQYF TGCGCCAGCAGGCCCGGGGGGCCGTCGCAAGAGACCCAGTACTTC TRBJ2-5 once TRBV5-1 .
CASSLGSGSENEQFF TGCGCCAGCAGCTTAGGTAGCGGGAGTGAGAATGAGCAGTTCTTC TRBJ2-1 . TRBV5-1 TRBD2
CASSSGRLSGNTIYF TGTGCCAGCAGCTCCGGACGGCTCTCTGGAAACACCATATATTTT TRBJ1-3 . TRBV6-8 .
CASSLLASTGELFF TGCGCCAGCAGCTTGCTAGCGAGCACCGGGGAGCTGTTTTTT TRBJ2-2 . TRBV5-1 .
CASSYRGDYEQYF TGTGCCAGCAGTTACAGGGGCGACTACGAGCAGTACTTC TRBJ2-7 . TRBV28 TRBD1
CASSVQPQGSTDTQYF TGTGCCAGCAGTGTCCAGCCGCAGGGTAGCACAGATACGCAGTATTTT TRBJ2-3 once TRBV6-8 .
CASIAGGAKEKLFF TGTGCCAGCATCGCGGGGGGGGCGAAAGAAAAACTGTTTTTT TRBJ1-4 . TRBV28 .
CASSLSGGTDTQYF TGTGCCAGCTCGCTGAGCGGGGGGACAGATACGCAGTATTTT TRBJ2-3 large TRBV18 TRBD2
CASSSLAGVKQTQYF TGTGCCAGCAGCTCTCTAGCGGGGGTAAAACAGACCCAGTACTTC TRBJ2-5 few TRBV7-6 TRBD2
CAWGQENIQYF TGTGCCTGGGGACAGGAAAACATTCAGTACTTC TRBJ2-4 . TRBV30 TRBD1
CASSEVRLNTEAFF TGTGCCAGCAGTGAAGTCAGGTTGAACACTGAAGCTTTCTTT TRBJ1-1 . TRBV6-1 .
CASSSPSGGNQPQHF TGTGCCAGCAGTAGTCCTTCAGGGGGCAATCAGCCCCAGCATTTT TRBJ1-5 . TRBV9 .
CASSIRASRSYEQYF TGTGCCAGTAGTATACGGGCTAGCAGGTCCTACGAGCAGTACTTC TRBJ2-7 few TRBV19 .
CASSLGQGSSGNTIYF TGTGCCAGCAGTTTAGGGCAGGGCAGCTCTGGAAACACCATATATTTT TRBJ1-3 . TRBV28 .
CSVSDHRTAYEQYF TGCAGCGTCTCTGACCACCGGACAGCTTACGAGCAGTACTTC TRBJ2-7 . TRBV29-1 .
CASSATGSGGANVLTF TGTGCCAGCTCAGCGACCGGATCAGGGGGGGCCAACGTCCTGACTTTC TRBJ2-6 . TRBV18 .
CASSPGPGSFTGELFF TGTGCCAGCAGCCCCGGACCTGGAAGTTTCACCGGGGAGCTGTTTTTT TRBJ2-2 . TRBV11-3 .
CASRASLGDNEQFF TGTGCCAGCAGGGCGAGTCTGGGGGACAATGAGCAGTTCTTC TRBJ2-1 . TRBV6-8 .
CASSGANSPLHF TGTGCCAGCAGTGGAGCCAATTCACCCCTCCACTTT TRBJ1-6 . TRBV28 .